The 14 T cell receptor beta chains listed next were all sequenced from one sample in a study of cytomegalovirus exposure and HLA in healthy donors. The PCR was carried out with 60 Vbeta primers and 13 Jbeta primers. TCRdb's copy holds only in-frame clones and misses some; the assay was immunoSEQ multiplex PCR. The data contain around 64,000 clones, roughly four fifths of them singletons. The material sequenced was PBMCs. These receptors were collected from a woman between 25 and 40 years old in good health and CMV-seropositive.

The chain employs TRBV7-2 and TRBJ1-5, with no clear D. Germline CDR1 reads SGHTA; CDR2 reads FQGNSA. Between the trimmed V and J ends, which lost 1 base and 0 bases, there was a span of 10 bases. The CDR3 runs to 16 residues. The CDR3 nucleotides read TGTGCCAGCAGCTTAGGGGAGACATTTAGCAATCAGCCCCAGCATTTT. Protein sequence: CASSLGETFSNQPQHF.

The gene calls are TRBV7-9 and TRBJ1-1; D is unclear. Deletions cut 1 base from V and 6 bases from J, with 15 bases between. Looked up from germline, CDR1 is SEHNR and CDR2 is FQNEAQ (reference sequence). The CDR3 runs 15 residues. The CDR3 DNA reads as TGTGCCAGCAGCTTAGGAGGCGGGATGGTCGCTGAAGCTTTCTTT. This sequence encodes CASSLGGGMVAEAFF.

V and J are TRBV5-4 and TRBJ1-1; D possibly corresponds to TRBD1 (5 bases). CDR3 length: 13 amino acids. Between the trimmed V and J ends, which lost 6 bases and 1 base, there was a span of 10 bases. In germline, CDR1 is SGHNT, CDR2 YYREEE (reference sequence). In DNA form, the CDR3 reads TGTGCCAGCAACCAAGACAGGAACACTGAAGCTTTCTTT. It translates to CASNQDRNTEAFF.

This clone occurred a few times. The CDR3 is CASSLPYNEQFF. As DNA, the CDR3 is TGCGCCAGCAGCTTGCCGTACAATGAGCAGTTCTTC. The chain employs TRBV5-1 and TRBJ2-1; D is undetermined. Looked up from germline, CDR1 is SGHRS and CDR2 is YFSETQ. Trimming removed 1 base from V and 4 bases from J, with 3 bases in between. This CDR3 contains 12 residues.

The chain carries TRBV6-1 and TRBJ1-5; possibly TRBD1 for D (5 bases). The CDR3 has 15 amino acids. In germline, CDR1 is MNHNS, CDR2 SASEGT. V was shortened by 5 bases and J by 6 bases, with 17 bases between the two germline ends. The chain's CDR3 is CASSLRGDGSQPQHF. CDR3 nucleotide sequence: TGTGCCAGCAGTCTGAGAGGGGACGGGAGTCAGCCCCAGCATTTT.

This chain uses TRBV4-3 with TRBJ2-2, with 9 nucleotides matching TRBD1. CDR1 and CDR2 (germline): LGHNA, YSLEER. J was trimmed by 1 base and V by 4 bases; bases with no gene match: 7. CDR3 length: 17 residues. CDR3 coding DNA: TGCGCCAGCAGCCGGGCCCCGACAGGGGGGAACACCGGGGAGCTGTTTTTT. Its translation: CASSRAPTGGNTGELFF.

V is TRBV7-9 and J is TRBJ2-7; the match to TRBD2 covers 9 bases. Germline loops: CDR1 SEHNR, CDR2 FQNEAQ (reference sequence). Losses at the gene ends were 5 bases for V and 4 bases for J; bases not matched to a gene: 6. The CDR3 is 14 amino acids. The CDR3 region is CASSHGLAWYEQYF. In DNA form, the CDR3 reads TGTGCCAGCAGCCACGGACTAGCGTGGTACGAGCAGTACTTC.

The chain has TRBV4-1 and TRBJ2-7; the D is unclear. This CDR3 has 17 residues. The V gene's germline CDR1 is MGHRA and CDR2 YSYEKL. V was trimmed by 0 bases and J by 1 base, leaving 16 bases between them. CDR3 bases: TGCGCCAGCAGCCAAGAACCGTGGGCTCAGCAATCCTACGAGCAGTACTTC. Protein: CASSQEPWAQQSYEQYF.

The gene calls are TRBV6-1 and TRBJ1-2; 8 bases map to TRBD1. The V segment lost 4 bases and the J segment 0 bases; nucleotides outside the gene matches: 4. The CDR3 is made up of 15 amino acids. CDR1 and CDR2 from the germline V gene are MNHNS and SASEGT. The CDR3 sequence is CASSGGQVPNYGYTF. The CDR3 DNA reads as TGTGCCAGCAGTGGGGGACAGGTCCCTAACTATGGCTACACCTTC.

The V gene is TRBV6-1, the J gene TRBJ2-3, with TRBD1 as a possible D gene (6 bases). The CDR3 is made up of 13 amino acids. Germline CDR1 and CDR2: MNHNS and SASEGT. Trimming took 5 bases from V and 4 from J, leaving 10 bases between them. The CDR3 here is CASSFRQADTQYF. CDR3 nucleotide sequence: TGTGCCAGCAGTTTTCGACAGGCAGATACGCAGTATTTT.

The chain carries TRBV30 and TRBJ1-3; unclear D gene. Per the germline V gene, CDR1 is GTSNPN and CDR2 is SVGIG (reference sequence). With 4 bases removed from V and 7 bases from J, the gap between germline ends came to 23 bases. This CDR3 spans 16 amino acids. The CDR3 is CAWKPLLVGSGNTIYF. The CDR3 DNA is TGTGCCTGGAAACCCCTGCTAGTCGGTTCGGGTAACACCATATATTTT.

The V gene is TRBV30, the J gene TRBJ2-1; possible D gene TRBD2, 5 bases. Germline values: CDR1 GTSNPN, CDR2 SVGIG (reference sequence). This CDR3 contains 12 residues. The ends were cut back, 0 bases at V and 15 bases at J, with 15 bases in the middle. The DNA for the CDR3 is TGTGCCTGGAGTGTACCCGGGAAAGGCCCGTTCTTC. Protein: CAWSVPGKGPFF.

This clone showed up just a few times. The V and J genes are TRBV5-4 and TRBJ1-2, with D perhaps TRBD1 (6 bases). V was clipped by 4 bases and J by 4 bases, with 17 bases between them. CDR3 length: 15 residues. Germline V gene data show CDR1 as SGHNT and CDR2 as YYREEE (reference sequence). CDR3 residues: CASSAQGGEVYGYTF. The CDR3 coding sequence is TGTGCCAGCAGCGCCCAAGGGGGGGAAGTCTATGGCTACACCTTC.

The chain links TRBV4-3 to TRBJ1-2, with a possible D match to TRBD1 (5 bases). The CDR3 contains 14 residues. Germline V gene lookup returns CDR1 LGHNA and CDR2 YSLEER. V lost 4 bases and J 0 bases, leaving 9 bases between the germline ends. The CDR3 bases are TGCGCCAGCAGCCCACAGGCGTCTAACTATGGCTACACCTTC. This translates into CASSPQASNYGYTF.